This T cell receptor (beta chain) was found in a study of blood T cell repertoires in COVID-19. About the research overall: Collection of acute and convalescent COVID-19 samples took place in the United States, Italy and Spain. T cells, B-cell-depleted T cells, or PBMCs supplied cDNA or gDNA.

How the authors handled the data: Scientists estimated how many nucleated cells there were by amplifying reference gene primers. TCRdb's table, derived via immunoSEQ multiplex PCR, lists solely in-frame clones and lacks some. The DNA was the basis for D and trimming; V, J and clone size are from that table. This table holds 250,000 to 350,000 clones, 86% found once. Followed longitudinally, the Seattle patients had been enrolled during active infection. The clonotype comes from a woman between 65 and 79 years old with COVID-19, enrolled during active disease. The sequencing sample was made of peripheral blood.

CDR3 DNA sequence: TGTGCCACCAGTCAACCCGAAGGACAGGGGGCGAAGACCCAGTACTTC. Translating it yields CATSQPEGQGAKTQYF. The J gene is TRBJ2-5, the V gene TRBV24-1; TRBD1 agrees at 11 bases. The V and J ends lost 6 bases and 6 bases, in that order; junction bases with no gene match: 11. The CDR3 runs to 16 residues. Germline-derived CDR1 and CDR2 are KGHDR and SFDVKD.